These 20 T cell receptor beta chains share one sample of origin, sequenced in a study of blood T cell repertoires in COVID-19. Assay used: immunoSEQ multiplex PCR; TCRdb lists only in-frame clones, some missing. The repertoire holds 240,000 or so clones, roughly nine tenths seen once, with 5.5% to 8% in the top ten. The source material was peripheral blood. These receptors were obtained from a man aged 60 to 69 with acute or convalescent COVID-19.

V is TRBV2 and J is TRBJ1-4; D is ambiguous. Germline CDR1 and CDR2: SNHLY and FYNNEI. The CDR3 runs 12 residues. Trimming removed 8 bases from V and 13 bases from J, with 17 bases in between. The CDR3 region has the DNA TGTGCCAGCGGGTCCCGGGAGTTCGGACTGTTTTTT. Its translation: CASGSREFGLFF.

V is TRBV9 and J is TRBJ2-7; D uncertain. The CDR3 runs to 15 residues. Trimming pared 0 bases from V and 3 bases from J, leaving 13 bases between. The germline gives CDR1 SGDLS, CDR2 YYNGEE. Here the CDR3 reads CASSVGTYYDYEQYF. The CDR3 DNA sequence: TGTGCCAGCAGCGTAGGAACTTATTATGACTACGAGCAGTACTTC.

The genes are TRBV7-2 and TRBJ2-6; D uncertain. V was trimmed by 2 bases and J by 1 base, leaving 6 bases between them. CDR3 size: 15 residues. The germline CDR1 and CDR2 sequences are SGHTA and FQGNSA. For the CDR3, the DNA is TGTGCCAGCAGCTTACGCGCGTCTGGGGCCAACGTCCTGACTTTC. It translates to CASSLRASGANVLTF.

The CDR3 nucleotides read TGTGCCAGCTCACCGCAGGGGGCGGCCTACGAGCAGTACTTC. It encodes CASSPQGAAYEQYF. This rearrangement joins TRBV18 to TRBJ2-7; 8 nucleotides match TRBD1. The V gene end was trimmed by 3 bases and the J gene end by 2 bases; junction bases not matched to a gene: 3. This CDR3 region has 14 residues. Germline CDR1 KGHSH, CDR2 LQKENI. Looking up the rest from reference TRBV18 and TRBJ2-7 gives the full variable domain: NAGVMQNPRHLVRRRGQEARLRCSPMKGHSHVYWYRQLPEEGLKFMVYLQKENIIDESGMPKERFSAEFPKEGPSILRIQQVVRGDSAAYFCASSPQGAAYEQYFGPGTRLTVT.

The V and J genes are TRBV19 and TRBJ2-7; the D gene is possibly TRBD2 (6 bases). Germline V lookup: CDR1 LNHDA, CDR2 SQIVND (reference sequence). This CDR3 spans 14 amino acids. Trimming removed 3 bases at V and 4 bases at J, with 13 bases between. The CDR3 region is CASSIGGSKYEQYF. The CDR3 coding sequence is TGTGCCAGTAGTATTGGGGGGTCTAAGTACGAGCAGTACTTC.

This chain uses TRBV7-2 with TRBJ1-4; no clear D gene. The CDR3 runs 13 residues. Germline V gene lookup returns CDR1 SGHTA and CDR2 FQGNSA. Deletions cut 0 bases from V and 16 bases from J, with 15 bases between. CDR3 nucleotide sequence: TGTGCCAGCAGCTTAGCGCGAGGGCGCGACCAGTTTTTT. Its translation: CASSLARGRDQFF.

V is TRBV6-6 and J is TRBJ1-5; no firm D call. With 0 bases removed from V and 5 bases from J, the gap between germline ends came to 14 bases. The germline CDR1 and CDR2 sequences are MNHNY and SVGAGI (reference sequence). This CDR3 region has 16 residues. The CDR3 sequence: CASSYSDGPGDQPQHF. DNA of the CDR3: TGTGCCAGCAGTTACTCGGATGGGCCGGGAGATCAGCCCCAGCATTTT.

The CDR3 region is CASSQRLAGGQYNEQFF. The CDR3 DNA sequence: TGTGCCAGCAGCCAACGACTAGCGGGAGGGCAATACAATGAGCAGTTCTTC. The V gene is TRBV9, the J gene TRBJ2-1, with 14 bases identical to TRBD2. This CDR3 has 17 amino acids. The V gene's germline CDR1 is SGDLS and CDR2 YYNGEE. Unmatched junction bases numbered 7, after V lost 4 bases and J lost 4 bases.

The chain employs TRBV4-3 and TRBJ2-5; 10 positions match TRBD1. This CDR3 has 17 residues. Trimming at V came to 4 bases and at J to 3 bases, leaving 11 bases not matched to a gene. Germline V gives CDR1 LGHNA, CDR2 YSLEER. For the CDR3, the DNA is TGCGCCAGCAGCCCCCCCGGTGCGGACAGGGGGGAAGAGACCCAGTACTTC. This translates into CASSPPGADRGEETQYF.

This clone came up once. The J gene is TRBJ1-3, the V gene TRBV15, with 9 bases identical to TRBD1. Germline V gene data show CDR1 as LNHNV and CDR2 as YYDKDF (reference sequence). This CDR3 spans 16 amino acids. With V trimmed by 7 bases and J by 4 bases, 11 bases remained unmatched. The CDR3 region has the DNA TGTGCCACCACCAGTGGGGACAGGGTTGCAGGAAACACCATATATTTT. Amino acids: CATTSGDRVAGNTIYF.

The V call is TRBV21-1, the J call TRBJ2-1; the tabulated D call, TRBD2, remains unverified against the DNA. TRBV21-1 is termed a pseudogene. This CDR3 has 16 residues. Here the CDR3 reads CASSKRIPGVGNEQFF. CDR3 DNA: TGTGCCAGCAGCAAACGAATTCCGGGAGTGGGCAATGAGCAGTTCTTC.

The CDR3 nucleotides are TGTGCCAGCAGTGACTCGGGGGGGTCGGACCTCTCCTACTATGGCTACACCTTC. Translated: CASSDSGGSDLSYYGYTF. The gene calls are TRBV6-4 and TRBJ1-2; D may be TRBD1 (5 bases). Trimming cost V 0 bases and J 3 bases, with 20 bases left between them. Per germline, CDR1 MRHNA and CDR2 SNTAGT. CDR3 length equals 18 residues.

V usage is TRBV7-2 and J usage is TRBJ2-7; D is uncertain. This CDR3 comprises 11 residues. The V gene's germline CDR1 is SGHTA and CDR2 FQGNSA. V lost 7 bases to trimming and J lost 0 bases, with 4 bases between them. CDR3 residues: CASTSSYEQYF. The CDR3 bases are TGTGCCAGCACCTCCTCCTACGAGCAGTACTTC.

CDR3: CASGGSQVQFF. CDR3 nucleotide sequence: TGTGCCAGCGGCGGGAGTCAAGTGCAGTTCTTC. This chain joins TRBV12-3 or TRBV12-4 and TRBJ2-1, with TRBD2 matching over 7 bases. The V and J ends lost 8 bases and 12 bases, in that order; junction bases with no gene match: 7. The CDR3 runs 11 residues.

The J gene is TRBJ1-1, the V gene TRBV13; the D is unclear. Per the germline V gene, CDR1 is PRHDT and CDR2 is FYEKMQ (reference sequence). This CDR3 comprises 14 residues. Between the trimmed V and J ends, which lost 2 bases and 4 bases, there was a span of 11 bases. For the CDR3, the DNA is TGTGCCAGCAGCTTAAACCCGGGAGGCACTGAAGCTTTCTTT. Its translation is CASSLNPGGTEAFF.

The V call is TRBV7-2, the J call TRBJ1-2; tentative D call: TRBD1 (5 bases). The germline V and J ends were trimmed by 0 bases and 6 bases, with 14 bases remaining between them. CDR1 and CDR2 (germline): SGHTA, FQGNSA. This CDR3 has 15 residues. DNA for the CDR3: TGTGCCAGCAGCTTAGCGCGGGACCCAACGAATGGCTACACCTTC. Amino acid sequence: CASSLARDPTNGYTF.

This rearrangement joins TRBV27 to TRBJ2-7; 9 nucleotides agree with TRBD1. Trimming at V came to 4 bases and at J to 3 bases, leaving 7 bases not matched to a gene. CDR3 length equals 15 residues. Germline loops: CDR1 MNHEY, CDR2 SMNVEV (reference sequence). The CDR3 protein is CASSWRLTGGYEQYF. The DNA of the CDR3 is TGTGCCAGCAGTTGGCGACTGACAGGGGGCTACGAGCAGTACTTC.

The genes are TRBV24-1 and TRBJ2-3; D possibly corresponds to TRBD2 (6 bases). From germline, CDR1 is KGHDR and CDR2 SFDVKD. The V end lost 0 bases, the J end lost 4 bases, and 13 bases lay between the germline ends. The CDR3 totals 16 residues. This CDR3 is CATSDLGGLRPDTQYF. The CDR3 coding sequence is TGTGCCACCAGTGATTTGGGAGGGCTTCGGCCAGATACGCAGTATTTT.

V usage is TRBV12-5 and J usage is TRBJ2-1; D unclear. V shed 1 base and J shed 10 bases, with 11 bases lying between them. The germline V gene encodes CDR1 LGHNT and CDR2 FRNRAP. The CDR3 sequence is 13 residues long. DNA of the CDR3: TGTGCTAGTGGTTTGGGGCTAGATCGGGAGCAGTTCTTC. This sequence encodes CASGLGLDREQFF.

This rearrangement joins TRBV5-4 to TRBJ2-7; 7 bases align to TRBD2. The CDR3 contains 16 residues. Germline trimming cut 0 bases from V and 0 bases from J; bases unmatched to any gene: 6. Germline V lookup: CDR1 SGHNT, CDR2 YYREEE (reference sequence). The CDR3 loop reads CASSLDKRTSSYEQYF. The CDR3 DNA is TGTGCCAGCAGCTTGGACAAAAGGACTAGCTCCTACGAGCAGTACTTC.